What follows describes a single T cell receptor beta chain. The data were obtained in a study of blood T cell repertoires in COVID-19. Study-level background: Material from acute and convalescent COVID-19 was sourced from the United States, Italy and Spain. Sample material is recorded as cDNA or gDNA derived from T cells, B-cell-depleted T cells, or PBMCs.

Methods used by the authors: Amplification of reference gene primers was used by the study to estimate nucleated cell counts. Generated by immunoSEQ multiplex PCR, the TCRdb table keeps only in-frame clones and is missing some. V, J and clone size are taken as reported in that table, and D and trimming were inferred from the DNA itself. The sample yields approximately 170,000 clones, around 85% seen once. Germline V CDR1 and CDR2: MNHEY, SVGAGI. V lost 3 bases, J lost 5 bases, and 8 bases lay in between. This CDR3 spans 12 amino acids. The genes are TRBV6-5 and TRBJ2-7; D unclear. The receptor's source is a man aged 50 to 59 with active or convalescent COVID-19. Sequencing was performed on peripheral blood. CDR3 in DNA: TGTGCCAGCAGTTATTCCCTTAACGAGCAGTACTTC. Its protein product is CASSYSLNEQYF.